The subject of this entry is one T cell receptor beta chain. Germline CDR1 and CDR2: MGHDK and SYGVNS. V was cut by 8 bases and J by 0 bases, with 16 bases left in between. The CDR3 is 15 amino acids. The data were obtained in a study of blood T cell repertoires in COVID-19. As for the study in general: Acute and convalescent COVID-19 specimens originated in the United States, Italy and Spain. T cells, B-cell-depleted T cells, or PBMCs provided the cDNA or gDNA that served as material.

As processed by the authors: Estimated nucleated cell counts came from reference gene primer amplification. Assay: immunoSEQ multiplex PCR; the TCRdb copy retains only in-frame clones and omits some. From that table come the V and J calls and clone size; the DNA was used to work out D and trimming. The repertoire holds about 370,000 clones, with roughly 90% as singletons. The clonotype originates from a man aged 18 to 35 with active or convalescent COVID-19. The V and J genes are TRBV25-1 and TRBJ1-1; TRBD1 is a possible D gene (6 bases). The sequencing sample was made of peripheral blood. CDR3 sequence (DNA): TGTGCCAGCTCGAGGACAGACCTCATGAACACTGAAGCTTTCTTT. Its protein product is CASSRTDLMNTEAFF.